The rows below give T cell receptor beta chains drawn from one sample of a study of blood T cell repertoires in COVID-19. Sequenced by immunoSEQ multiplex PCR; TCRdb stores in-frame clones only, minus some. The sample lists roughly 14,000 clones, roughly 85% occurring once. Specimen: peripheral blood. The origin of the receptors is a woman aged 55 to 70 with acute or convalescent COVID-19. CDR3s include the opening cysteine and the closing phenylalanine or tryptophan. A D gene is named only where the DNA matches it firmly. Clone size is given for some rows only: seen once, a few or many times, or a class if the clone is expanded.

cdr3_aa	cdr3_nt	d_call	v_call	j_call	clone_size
CASSQDPAGVHNEQFF	TGTGCCAGCAGCCAAGATCCCGCGGGGGTCCACAATGAGCAGTTCTTC	TRBD2	TRBV3-1/TRBV3-2	TRBJ2-1	NA
CASSLWRGSEKLFF	TGCGCCAGCAGCTTGTGGCGAGGGAGTGAAAAACTGTTTTTT	NA	TRBV5-1	TRBJ1-4	NA
CASSYSTGTANYGYTF	TGTGCCAGCAGTTACTCGACTGGGACAGCCAACTATGGCTACACCTTC	TRBD1	TRBV6-2/TRBV6-3	TRBJ1-2	NA
CASSLRQGSEAFF	TGTGCCAGCAGCTTACGGCAAGGGAGTGAAGCTTTCTTT	NA	TRBV7-9	TRBJ1-1	once
CASSQFYGGGQETQYF	TGTGCCAGCAGCCAATTTTACGGGGGGGGGCAAGAGACCCAGTACTTC	TRBD2	TRBV4-2	TRBJ2-5	NA
CASSSGLAGGSTYEQYF	TGTGCCAGTAGCTCCGGACTAGCGGGAGGGAGTACCTACGAGCAGTACTTC	TRBD2	TRBV19	TRBJ2-7	NA
CSVSVLSSGGHYNEQFF	TGCAGCGTTTCCGTGCTGTCTAGCGGGGGGCACTACAATGAGCAGTTCTTC	TRBD2	TRBV29-1	TRBJ2-1	NA
CASSLKTGGNTEAFF	TGTGCCAGCTCACTAAAGACAGGGGGCAACACTGAAGCTTTCTTT	TRBD1	TRBV18	TRBJ1-1	NA
CASSITSGALYNEQFF	TGTGCCAGCAGCATTACTAGCGGGGCTCTCTACAATGAGCAGTTCTTC	TRBD2	TRBV11-3	TRBJ2-1	few
CASSYQGALETQYF	TGTGCCAGCAGTTATCAGGGGGCGCTGGAGACCCAGTACTTC	TRBD1	TRBV7-2	TRBJ2-5	NA
CAISGRQGTDTQYF	TGTGCCATCAGTGGTCGACAGGGCACAGATACGCAGTATTTT	NA	TRBV10-3	TRBJ2-3	NA
CASSGTGDQPQHF	TGTGCCAGCAGTGGGACAGGGGATCAGCCCCAGCATTTT	TRBD1	TRBV2	TRBJ1-5	NA
CASRLGGSTDTQYF	TGTGCCAGTAGGTTGGGGGGTAGCACAGATACGCAGTATTTT	NA	TRBV19	TRBJ2-3	NA
CASSIGTGSQARYF	TGTGCCAGTAGTATAGGTACAGGGTCACAAGCCAGGTACTTC	NA	TRBV19	TRBJ2-5	NA
CASSQVGSGELFF	TGCGCCAGCTCCCAGGTAGGATCCGGGGAGCTGTTTTTT	NA	TRBV5-1	TRBJ2-2	once
CASSQTGQGGRYTF	TGTGCCAGCAGCCAAACCGGACAGGGGGGTCGCTACACCTTC	TRBD1	TRBV3-1/TRBV3-2	TRBJ1-2	NA
CASSTIRGQPQHF	TGTGCCAGTAGTACGATAAGGGGGCAGCCCCAGCATTTT	NA	TRBV19	TRBJ1-5	NA
CARPAGAGGYEQYF	TGTGCCAGACCGGCGGGGGCCGGCGGCTACGAGCAGTACTTC	NA	TRBV7-3	TRBJ2-7	NA
CATSDPRQGSTDTQYF	TGTGCCACCAGTGATCCCCGACAGGGGAGCACAGATACGCAGTATTTT	TRBD1	TRBV24-1	TRBJ2-3	NA
CASSLWGAGGFYEQYF	TGTGCCAGCAGTTTATGGGGAGCAGGGGGCTTTTACGAGCAGTACTTC	TRBD1	TRBV28	TRBJ2-7	NA
CASSFQGGTGELFF	TGTGCCAGCAGTTTCCAGGGGGGCACCGGGGAGCTGTTTTTT	NA	TRBV6-5	TRBJ2-2	NA
CATSGASGLHYNEQFF	TGTGCCACCAGTGGGGCTAGCGGGTTACATTACAATGAGCAGTTCTTC	TRBD2	TRBV24-1	TRBJ2-1	NA
CASGSGGRETQYF	TGTGCCAGCGGTAGCGGGGGGAGGGAGACCCAGTACTTC	TRBD2	TRBV6-5	TRBJ2-5	NA
CASSLVRSGTGGIGQFF	TGTGCCAGCAGCTTAGTCCGGTCCGGGACAGGGGGTATAGGGCAGTTCTTC	TRBD1	TRBV11-2	TRBJ2-1	few
CASSTGILTSGRRTDRRELFF	TGCGCCAGCAGTACGGGAATCTTGACTAGCGGGAGGAGAACGGACCGGAGGGAGCTGTTTTTT	TRBD2	TRBV10-2	TRBJ2-2	NA
CASSTPGWATFSTDTQYF	TGTGCCAGCAGCACCCCAGGGTGGGCGACGTTTAGCACAGATACGCAGTATTTT	NA	TRBV11-2	TRBJ2-3	NA
CASSIDGQAGPLHF	TGTGCCAGCAGCATTGATGGACAGGCAGGACCCCTCCACTTT	TRBD1	TRBV2	TRBJ1-6	NA
CASSFLNQGLAGAEQFF	TGCGCCAGCAGCTTCCTAAACCAAGGACTAGCGGGGGCTGAGCAGTTCTTC	TRBD2	TRBV5-1	TRBJ2-1	NA
CASSTGTGRGPQHF	TGTGCCAGCAGCACGGGGACAGGGAGAGGACCCCAGCATTTT	TRBD1	TRBV11-2	TRBJ1-5	NA
CASSIQGSGNTIYF	TGTGCCAGCAGTATACAGGGTTCTGGAAACACCATATATTTT	NA	TRBV28	TRBJ1-3	once
CASSWDREGFF	TGTGCCAGCAGCTGGGACAGGGAGGGGTTCTTC	TRBD1	TRBV7-9	TRBJ2-1	NA
CASSIWREDSEQFF	TGTGCCAGTAGTATTTGGCGGGAAGACAGTGAGCAGTTCTTC	NA	TRBV19	TRBJ2-1	NA
CASSEEGTAYGYTF	TGTGCCAGCAGTGAAGAAGGGACTGCTTATGGCTACACCTTC	NA	TRBV6-1	TRBJ1-2	NA
CASSSRQGAHEQYF	TGTGCCAGCAGCTCCCGACAGGGGGCCCACGAGCAGTACTTC	TRBD1	TRBV7-2	TRBJ2-7	NA
CASSLRDSNTGELFF	TGTGCCAGCAGCTTACGGGATTCGAACACCGGGGAGCTGTTTTTT	NA	TRBV7-2	TRBJ2-2	NA
CASSPSDGGRKGYTF	TGTGCCAGCAGCCCGAGCGACGGGGGGCGCAAAGGCTACACCTTC	NA	TRBV7-2	TRBJ1-2	large
CATSRFLAGEQYF	TGTGCCACCAGCAGATTCCTCGCGGGGGAGCAGTACTTC	NA	TRBV15	TRBJ2-7	NA
CASSQAPGPSAYNEQFF	TGCGCCAGCAGCCAAGCACCAGGGCCGAGCGCTTACAATGAGCAGTTCTTC	NA	TRBV4-3	TRBJ2-1	NA
CASAGSGIYNEQFF	TGTGCCAGCGCAGGGAGCGGGATCTACAATGAGCAGTTCTTC	TRBD2	TRBV28	TRBJ2-1	NA
CASSQDPLGAYGNTIYF	TGCGCCAGCAGCCAAGACCCCTTAGGGGCCTATGGAAACACCATATATTTT	NA	TRBV4-1	TRBJ1-3	NA
CASRGDREAGELFF	TGTGCCAGCAGGGGGGACAGGGAGGCCGGGGAGCTGTTTTTT	TRBD1	TRBV6-5	TRBJ2-2	NA
CASSPTGGVYEQYF	TGTGCCAGCAGCCCGACAGGGGGCGTCTACGAGCAGTACTTC	TRBD1	TRBV7-2	TRBJ2-7	NA